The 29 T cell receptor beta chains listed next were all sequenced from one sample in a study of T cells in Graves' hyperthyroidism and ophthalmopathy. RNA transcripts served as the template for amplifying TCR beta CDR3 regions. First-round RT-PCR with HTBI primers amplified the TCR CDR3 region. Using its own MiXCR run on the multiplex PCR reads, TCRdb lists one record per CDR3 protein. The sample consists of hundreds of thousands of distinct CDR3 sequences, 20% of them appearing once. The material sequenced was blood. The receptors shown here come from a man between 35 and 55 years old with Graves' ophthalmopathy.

The CDR3 sequence is CASSRQKNTDTQYF. The DNA for the CDR3 is TGTGCCAGCAGCCGCCAGAAAAACACAGATACGCAGTATTTT. This chain connects TRBV5-5 to TRBJ2-3; D is unresolved. CDR3 length: 14 amino acids. Trimming removed 4 bases from V and 2 bases from J, with 11 bases in between. Germline lookup yields CDR1 SGHKS and CDR2 YYEKEE (reference sequence).

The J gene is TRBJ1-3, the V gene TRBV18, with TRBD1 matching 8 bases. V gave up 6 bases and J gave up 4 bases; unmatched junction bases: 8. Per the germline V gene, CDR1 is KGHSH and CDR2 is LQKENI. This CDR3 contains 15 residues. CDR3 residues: CASSNGQGTGNTIYF. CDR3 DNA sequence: TGTGCCAGCTCGAACGGACAGGGAACAGGAAACACCATATATTTT.

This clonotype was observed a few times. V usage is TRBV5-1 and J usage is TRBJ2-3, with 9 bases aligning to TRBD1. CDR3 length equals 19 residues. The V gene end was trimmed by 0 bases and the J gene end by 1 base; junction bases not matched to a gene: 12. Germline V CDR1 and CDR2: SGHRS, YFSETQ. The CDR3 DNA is TGCGCCAGCAGCTTGGCCACAGGACAGGGGCCCCTCGGCACAGATACGCAGTATTTT. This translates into CASSLATGQGPLGTDTQYF.

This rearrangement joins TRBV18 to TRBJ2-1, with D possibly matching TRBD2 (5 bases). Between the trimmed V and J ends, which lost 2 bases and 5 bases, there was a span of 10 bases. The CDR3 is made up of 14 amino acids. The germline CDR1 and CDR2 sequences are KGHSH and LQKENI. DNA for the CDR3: TGTGCCAGCTCACCATTTTCAGCGGACAATGAGCAGTTCTTC. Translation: CASSPFSADNEQFF.

CDR3 DNA: TGCGCCAGCAGCTTGGACGCCTGGACAGAGCAGTTCTTC. This gives the protein CASSLDAWTEQFF. This chain links TRBV5-1 with TRBJ2-1; D is perhaps TRBD1 (5 bases). From germline, CDR1 is SGHRS and CDR2 YFSETQ. The CDR3 consists of 13 residues. Trimming shortened V by 0 bases and J by 10 bases, and 11 bases separated the two germline ends.

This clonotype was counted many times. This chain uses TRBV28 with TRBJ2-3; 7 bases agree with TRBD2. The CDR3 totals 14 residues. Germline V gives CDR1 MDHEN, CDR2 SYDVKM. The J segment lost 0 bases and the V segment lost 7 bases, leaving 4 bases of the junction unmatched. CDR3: CASKRGWSTDTQYF. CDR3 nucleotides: TGTGCCAGCAAGCGGGGATGGAGCACAGATACGCAGTATTTT.

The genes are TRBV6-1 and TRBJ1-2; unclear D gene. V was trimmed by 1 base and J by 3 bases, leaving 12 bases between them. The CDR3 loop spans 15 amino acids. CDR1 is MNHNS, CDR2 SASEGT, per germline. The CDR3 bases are TGTGCCAGCAGTGAAGTTATGAGTCGGGACTATGGCTACACCTTC. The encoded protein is CASSEVMSRDYGYTF.

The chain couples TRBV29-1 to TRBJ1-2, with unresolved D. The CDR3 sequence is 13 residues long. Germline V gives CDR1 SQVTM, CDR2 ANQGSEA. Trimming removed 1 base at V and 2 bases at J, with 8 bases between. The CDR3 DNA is TGCAGCGTTGAAGGGGAGGCAAACTATGGCTACACCTTC. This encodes CSVEGEANYGYTF. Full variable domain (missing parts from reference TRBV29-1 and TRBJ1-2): SAVISQKPSRDICQRGTSLTIQCQVDSQVTMMFWYRQQPGQSLTLIATANQGSEATYESGFVIDKFPISRPNLTFSTLTVSNMSPEDSSIYLCSVEGEANYGYTFGSGTRLTVV.

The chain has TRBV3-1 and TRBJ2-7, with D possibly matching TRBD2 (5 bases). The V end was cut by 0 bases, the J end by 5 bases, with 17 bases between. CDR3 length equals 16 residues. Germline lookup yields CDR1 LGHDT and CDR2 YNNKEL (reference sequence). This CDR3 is CASSQDLIARRHEQYF. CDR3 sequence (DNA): TGTGCCAGCAGCCAAGATCTGATAGCGCGGCGCCACGAGCAGTACTTC.

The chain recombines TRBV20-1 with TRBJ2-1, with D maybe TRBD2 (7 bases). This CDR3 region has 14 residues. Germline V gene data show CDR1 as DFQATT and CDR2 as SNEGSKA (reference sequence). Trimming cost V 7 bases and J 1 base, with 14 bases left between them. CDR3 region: CSVRRGGSYNEQFF. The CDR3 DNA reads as TGCAGTGTCAGAAGGGGGGGGTCCTACAATGAGCAGTTCTTC.

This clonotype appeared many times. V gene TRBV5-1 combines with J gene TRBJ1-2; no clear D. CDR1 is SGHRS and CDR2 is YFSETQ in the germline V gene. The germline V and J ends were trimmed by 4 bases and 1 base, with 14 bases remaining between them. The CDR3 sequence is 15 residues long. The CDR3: CASSTDLQYNYGYTF. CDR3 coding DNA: TGCGCCAGCAGCACCGATCTACAGTATAACTATGGCTACACCTTC.

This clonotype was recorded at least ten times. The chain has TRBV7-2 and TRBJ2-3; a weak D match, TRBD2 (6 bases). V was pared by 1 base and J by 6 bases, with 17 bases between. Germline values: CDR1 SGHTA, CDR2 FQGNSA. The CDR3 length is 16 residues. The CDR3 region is CASSLGLSGRADTQYF. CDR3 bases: TGTGCCAGCAGCTTAGGTCTTAGCGGCCGTGCGGATACGCAGTATTTT.

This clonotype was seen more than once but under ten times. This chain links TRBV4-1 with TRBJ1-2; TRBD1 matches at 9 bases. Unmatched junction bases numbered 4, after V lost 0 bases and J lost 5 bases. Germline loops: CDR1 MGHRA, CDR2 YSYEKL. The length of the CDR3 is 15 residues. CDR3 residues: CASSQESGQGYGYTF. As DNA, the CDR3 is TGCGCCAGCAGCCAAGAATCCGGACAGGGGTATGGCTACACCTTC.

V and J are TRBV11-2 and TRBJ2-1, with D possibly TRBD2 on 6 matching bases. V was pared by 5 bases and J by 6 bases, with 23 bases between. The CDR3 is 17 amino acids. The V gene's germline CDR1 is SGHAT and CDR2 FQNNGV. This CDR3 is CASSEEASATWGNEQFF. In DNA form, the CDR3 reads TGTGCCAGCAGCGAAGAGGCTAGCGCGACCTGGGGCAATGAGCAGTTCTTC. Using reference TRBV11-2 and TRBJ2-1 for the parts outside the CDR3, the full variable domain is EAGVAQSPRYKIIEKRQSVAFWCNPISGHATLYWYQQILGQGPKLLIQFQNNGVVDDSQLPKDRFSAERLKGVDSTLKIQPAKLEDSAVYLCASSEEASATWGNEQFFGPGTRLTVL.

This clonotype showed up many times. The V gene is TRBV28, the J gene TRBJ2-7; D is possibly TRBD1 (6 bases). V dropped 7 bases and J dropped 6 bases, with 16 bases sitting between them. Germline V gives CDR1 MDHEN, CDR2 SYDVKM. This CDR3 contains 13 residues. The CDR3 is CASTRTARREQYF. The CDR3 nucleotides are TGTGCCAGCACCCGGACAGCCCGTCGCGAGCAGTACTTC.

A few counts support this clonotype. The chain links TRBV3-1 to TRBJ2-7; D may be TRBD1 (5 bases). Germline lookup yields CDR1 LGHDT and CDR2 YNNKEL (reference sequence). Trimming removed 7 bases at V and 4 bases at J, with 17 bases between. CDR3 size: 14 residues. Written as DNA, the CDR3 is TGTGCCAGCACCCCCCGTGGGGCCTCTTACGAGCAGTACTTC. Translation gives CASTPRGASYEQYF.

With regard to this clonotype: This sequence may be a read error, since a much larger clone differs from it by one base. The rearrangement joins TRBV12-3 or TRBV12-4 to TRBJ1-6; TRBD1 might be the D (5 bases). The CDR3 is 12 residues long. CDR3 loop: CASSWGNSPPHF. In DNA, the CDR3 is TGTGCCAGCAGTTGGGGGAATTCACCCCCCCACTTT.

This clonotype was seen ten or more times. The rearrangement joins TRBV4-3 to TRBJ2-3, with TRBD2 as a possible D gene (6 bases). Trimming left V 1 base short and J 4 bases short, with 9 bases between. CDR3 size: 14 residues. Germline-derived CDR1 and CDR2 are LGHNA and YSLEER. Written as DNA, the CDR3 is TGCGCCAGCAGCCAAGCGGGAGCCCCAGATACGCAGTATTTT. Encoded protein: CASSQAGAPDTQYF.

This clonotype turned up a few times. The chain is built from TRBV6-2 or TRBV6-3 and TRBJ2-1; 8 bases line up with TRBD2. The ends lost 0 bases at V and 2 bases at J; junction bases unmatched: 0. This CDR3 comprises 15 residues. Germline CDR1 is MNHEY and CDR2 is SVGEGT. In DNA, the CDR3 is TGTGCCAGCAGTTACTCGACTAGCGCCTACAATGAGCAGTTCTTC. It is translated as CASSYSTSAYNEQFF.

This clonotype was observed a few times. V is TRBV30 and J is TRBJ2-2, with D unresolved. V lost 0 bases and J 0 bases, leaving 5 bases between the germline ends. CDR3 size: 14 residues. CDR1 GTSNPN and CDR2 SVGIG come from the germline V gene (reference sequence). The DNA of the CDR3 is TGTGCCTGGAGTGTAGAGGCGAACACCGGGGAGCTGTTTTTT. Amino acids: CAWSVEANTGELFF.

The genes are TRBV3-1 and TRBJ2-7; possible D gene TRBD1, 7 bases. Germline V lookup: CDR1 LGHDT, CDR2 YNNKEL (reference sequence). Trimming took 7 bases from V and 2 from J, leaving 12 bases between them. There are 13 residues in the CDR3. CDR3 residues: CASTGGTAYEQYF. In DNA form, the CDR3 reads TGTGCCAGCACCGGAGGGACAGCCTACGAGCAGTACTTC.

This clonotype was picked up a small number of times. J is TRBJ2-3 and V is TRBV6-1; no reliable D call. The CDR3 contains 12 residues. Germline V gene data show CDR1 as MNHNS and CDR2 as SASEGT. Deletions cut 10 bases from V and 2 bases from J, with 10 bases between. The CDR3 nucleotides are TGTGCCACCAACGCCAACACAGATACGCAGTATTTT. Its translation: CATNANTDTQYF.

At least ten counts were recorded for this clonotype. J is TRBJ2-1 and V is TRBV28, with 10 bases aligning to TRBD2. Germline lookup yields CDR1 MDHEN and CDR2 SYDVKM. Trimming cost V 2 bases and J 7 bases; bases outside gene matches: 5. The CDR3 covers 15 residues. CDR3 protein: CASSLLAGAPNEQFF. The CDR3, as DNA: TGTGCCAGCAGTTTACTAGCGGGAGCACCTAATGAGCAGTTCTTC.

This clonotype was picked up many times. The CDR3 is CASKEVRNGGTEAFF. The DNA of the CDR3 is TGTGCCAGCAAGGAAGTCAGAAACGGAGGCACTGAAGCTTTCTTT. The chain combines TRBV28 with TRBJ1-1; D is uncertain. The CDR3 extends over 15 amino acids. Between the trimmed V and J ends, which lost 7 bases and 4 bases, there was a span of 19 bases. Per the germline V gene, CDR1 is MDHEN and CDR2 is SYDVKM.

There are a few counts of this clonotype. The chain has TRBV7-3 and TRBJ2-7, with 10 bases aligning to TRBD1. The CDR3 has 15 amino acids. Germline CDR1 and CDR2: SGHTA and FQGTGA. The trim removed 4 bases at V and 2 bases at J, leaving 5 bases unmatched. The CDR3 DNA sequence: TGTGCCAGCAGCTCTATGGGACAGGGGCCCTACGAGCAGTACTTC. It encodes CASSSMGQGPYEQYF.

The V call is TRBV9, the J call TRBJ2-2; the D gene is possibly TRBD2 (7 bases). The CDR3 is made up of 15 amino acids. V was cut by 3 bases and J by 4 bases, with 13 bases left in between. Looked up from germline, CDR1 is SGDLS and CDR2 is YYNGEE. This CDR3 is CASSGGGRSTGELFF. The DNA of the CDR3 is TGTGCCAGCAGCGGGGGGGGCCGTTCCACCGGGGAGCTGTTTTTT.

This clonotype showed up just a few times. The CDR3 reads CASSTPGLADYNEQFF. The CDR3 DNA follows: TGTGCCAGCAGCACCCCGGGACTAGCGGATTACAATGAGCAGTTCTTC. The chain joins TRBV5-4 to TRBJ2-1; 11 bases are shared with TRBD2. Germline CDR1 is SGHNT and CDR2 is YYREEE (reference sequence). This CDR3 contains 16 residues. Trimming at V came to 4 bases and at J to 4 bases, leaving 7 bases not matched to a gene. The full variable domain, with the rest looked up from reference TRBV5-4 and TRBJ2-1, is ETGVTQSPTHLIKTRGQQVTLRCSSQSGHNTVSWYQQALGQGPQFIFQYYREEENGRGNFPPRFSGLQFPNYSSELNVNALELDDSALYLCASSTPGLADYNEQFFGPGTRLTVL.

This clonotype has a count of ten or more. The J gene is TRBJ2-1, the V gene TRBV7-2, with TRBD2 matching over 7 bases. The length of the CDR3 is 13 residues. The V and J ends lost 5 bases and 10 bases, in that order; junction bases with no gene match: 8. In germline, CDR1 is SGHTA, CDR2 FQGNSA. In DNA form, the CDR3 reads TGTGCCAGCAGCCCAGGACTAGTTTGGGAGCAGTTCTTC. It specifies CASSPGLVWEQFF.

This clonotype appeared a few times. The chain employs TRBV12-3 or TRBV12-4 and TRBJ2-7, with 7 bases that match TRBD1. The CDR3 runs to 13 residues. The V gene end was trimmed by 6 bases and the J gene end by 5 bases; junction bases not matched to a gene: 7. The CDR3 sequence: CASSPQGVHEQYF. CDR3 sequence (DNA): TGTGCCAGCAGCCCCCAGGGGGTACACGAGCAGTACTTC.